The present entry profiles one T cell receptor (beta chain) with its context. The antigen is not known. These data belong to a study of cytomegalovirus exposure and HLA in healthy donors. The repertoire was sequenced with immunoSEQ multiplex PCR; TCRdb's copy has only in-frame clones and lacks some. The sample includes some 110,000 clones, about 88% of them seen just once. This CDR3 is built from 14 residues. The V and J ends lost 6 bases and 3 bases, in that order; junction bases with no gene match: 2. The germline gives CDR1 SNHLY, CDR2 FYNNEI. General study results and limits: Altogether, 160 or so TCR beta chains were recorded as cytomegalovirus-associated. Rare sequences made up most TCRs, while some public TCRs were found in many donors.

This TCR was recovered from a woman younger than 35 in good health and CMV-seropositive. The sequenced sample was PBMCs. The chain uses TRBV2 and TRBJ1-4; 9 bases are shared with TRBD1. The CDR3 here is CASSWTGANEKLFF. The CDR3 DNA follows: TGTGCCAGCAGCTGGACAGGGGCTAATGAAAAACTGTTTTTT.